The TCR beta chain described here comes from a study of Graves' ophthalmopathy and Graves' hyperthyroidism. Regarding the study as a whole: Classification of ophthalmopathy versus stable hyperthyroidism by a 13-signature model yielded around 90% sensitivity and roughly 81% specificity. Blood was where most expanded thyroid clonotypes above 0.001 frequency also turned up.

The starting material, about 9.5 ml of fresh peripheral blood, provided the PBMCs. V gave up 1 base and J gave up 18 bases, with 13 bases separating them. The CDR3 has 12 residues. Turning to this clonotype: Its matching antigen is unknown.

CDR3 regions of TCR beta were amplified from RNA transcripts. RT-PCR was first run with HTBI primers, then multiplex PCR in a second round. Each CDR3 protein gets one entry after TCRdb re-called the multiplex PCR reads with MiXCR. The repertoire consists of around 400,000 distinct CDR3 sequences, with around 20% occurring once and the leading ten covering 2.5% to 3%. The receptor was isolated from a woman aged 18-29 years with stable Graves' hyperthyroidism. J is TRBJ1-6 and V is TRBV12-3 or TRBV12-4; no firm D call. Sequenced: peripheral blood. For the CDR3, the DNA is TGTGCCAGCAGTTTAGGGAATTCACACCACCACTTT. Translation gives CASSLGNSHHHF.